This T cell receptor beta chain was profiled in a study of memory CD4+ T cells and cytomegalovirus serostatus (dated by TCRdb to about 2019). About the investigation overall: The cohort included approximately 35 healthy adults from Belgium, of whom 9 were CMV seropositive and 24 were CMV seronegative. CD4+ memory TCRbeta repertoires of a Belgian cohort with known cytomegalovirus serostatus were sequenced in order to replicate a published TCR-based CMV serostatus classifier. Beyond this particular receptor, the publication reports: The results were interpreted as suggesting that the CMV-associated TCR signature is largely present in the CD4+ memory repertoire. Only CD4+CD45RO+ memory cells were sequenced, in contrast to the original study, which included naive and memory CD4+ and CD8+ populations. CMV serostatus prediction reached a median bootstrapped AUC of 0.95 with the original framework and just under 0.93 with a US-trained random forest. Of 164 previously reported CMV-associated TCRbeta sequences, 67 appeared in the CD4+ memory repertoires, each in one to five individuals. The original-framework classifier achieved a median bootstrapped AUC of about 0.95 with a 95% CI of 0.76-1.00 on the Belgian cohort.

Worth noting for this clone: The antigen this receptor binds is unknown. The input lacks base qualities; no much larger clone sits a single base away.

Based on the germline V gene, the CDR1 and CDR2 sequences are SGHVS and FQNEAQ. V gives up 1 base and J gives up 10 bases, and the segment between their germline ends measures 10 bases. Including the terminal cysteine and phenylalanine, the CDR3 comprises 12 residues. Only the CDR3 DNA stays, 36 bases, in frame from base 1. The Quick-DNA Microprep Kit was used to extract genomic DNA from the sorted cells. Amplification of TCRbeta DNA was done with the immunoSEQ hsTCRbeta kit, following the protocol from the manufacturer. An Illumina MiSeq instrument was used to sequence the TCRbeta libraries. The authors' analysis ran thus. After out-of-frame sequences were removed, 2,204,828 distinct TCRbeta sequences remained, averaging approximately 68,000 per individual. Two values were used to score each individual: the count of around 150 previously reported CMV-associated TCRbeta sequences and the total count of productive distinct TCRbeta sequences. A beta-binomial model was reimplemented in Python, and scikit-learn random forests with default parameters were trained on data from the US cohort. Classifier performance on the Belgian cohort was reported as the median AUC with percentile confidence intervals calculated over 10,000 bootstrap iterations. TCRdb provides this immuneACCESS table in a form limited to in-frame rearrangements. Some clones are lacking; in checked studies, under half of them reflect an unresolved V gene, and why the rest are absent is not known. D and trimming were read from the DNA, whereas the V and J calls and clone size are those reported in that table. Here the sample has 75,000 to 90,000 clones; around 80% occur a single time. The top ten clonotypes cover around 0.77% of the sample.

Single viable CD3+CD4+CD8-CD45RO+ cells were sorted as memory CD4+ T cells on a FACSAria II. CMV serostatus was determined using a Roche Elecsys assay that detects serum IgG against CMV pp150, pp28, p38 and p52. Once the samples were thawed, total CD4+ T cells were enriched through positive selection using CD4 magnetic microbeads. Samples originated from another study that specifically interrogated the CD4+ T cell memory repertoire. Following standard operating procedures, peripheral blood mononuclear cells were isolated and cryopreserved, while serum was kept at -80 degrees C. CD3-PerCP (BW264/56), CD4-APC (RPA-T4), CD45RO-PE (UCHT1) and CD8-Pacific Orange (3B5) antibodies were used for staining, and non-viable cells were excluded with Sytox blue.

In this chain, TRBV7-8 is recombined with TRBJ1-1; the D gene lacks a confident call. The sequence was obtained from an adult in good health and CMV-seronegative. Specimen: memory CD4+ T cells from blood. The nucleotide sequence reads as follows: TGTGCCAGCAGCTTAGAGGTATCGGTAGCTTTCTTT. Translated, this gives CASSLEVSVAFF.